This TCR beta chain is drawn from a study of beta chain features in type 1 diabetes. About the study: Investigators examined some 100 million sorted cells across all samples. The study's findings and limits: In every one of the four CD4+ subsets, TCRB CDR3s were moderately but significantly shorter in Type 1 diabetes patients.

The study reverse transcribed the entire isolated RNA, so it sequenced expressed TCRB transcripts. Some clones are missing from TCRdb's copy, which holds only in-frame ones; the method was immunoSEQ multiplex PCR. This sample has some 44,000 clones, with roughly 70% found just once. The CDR3 covers 16 residues. V gave up 4 bases and J gave up 4 bases; unmatched junction bases: 5. Germline CDR1 and CDR2: SGHRS and YFSETQ. About this clone itself: Its target is unknown.

This clonotype was obtained from a woman between 18 and 29 years old with type 1 diabetes. V usage is TRBV5-1 and J usage is TRBJ2-1; 13 bases align to TRBD2. The sequencing sample was made of Tregs from blood. This chain's CDR3 is CASSGLAGVQYNEQFF. Written as DNA, the CDR3 is TGCGCCAGCAGCGGACTAGCGGGAGTTCAGTACAATGAGCAGTTCTTC.